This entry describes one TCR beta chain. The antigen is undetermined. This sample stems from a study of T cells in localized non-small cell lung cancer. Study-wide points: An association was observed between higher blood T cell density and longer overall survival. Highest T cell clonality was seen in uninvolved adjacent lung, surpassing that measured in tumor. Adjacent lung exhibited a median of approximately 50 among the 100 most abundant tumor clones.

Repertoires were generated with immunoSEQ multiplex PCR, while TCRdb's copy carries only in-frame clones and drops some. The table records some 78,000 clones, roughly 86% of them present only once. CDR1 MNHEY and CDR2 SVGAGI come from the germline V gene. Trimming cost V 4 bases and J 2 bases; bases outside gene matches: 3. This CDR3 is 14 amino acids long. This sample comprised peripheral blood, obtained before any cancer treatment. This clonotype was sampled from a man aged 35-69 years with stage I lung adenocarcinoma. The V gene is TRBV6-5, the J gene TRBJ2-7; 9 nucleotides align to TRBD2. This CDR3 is CASSLRGGPYEQYF. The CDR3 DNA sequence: TGTGCCAGCAGTTTGCGGGGGGGCCCCTACGAGCAGTACTTC.